The sequence of this TCR beta chain was determined in a study of blood T cell repertoires in COVID-19. Germline V gene data show CDR1 as LGHDT and CDR2 as YNNKEL (reference sequence). The V end was cut by 4 bases, the J end by 5 bases, with 14 bases between. The CDR3 is 14 amino acids. Enrolment of Seattle patients took place during active infection, and they were followed longitudinally. Generated by immunoSEQ multiplex PCR, the TCRdb table keeps only in-frame clones and is missing some. Here the sample spans fewer than 700,000 clones, around 90% being singletons. This rearrangement joins TRBV3-1 (or the pseudogene TRBV3-2) to TRBJ2-5, with D possibly being TRBD2 (5 bases). The sample was peripheral blood. The TCR comes from a woman aged 45-60 years with COVID-19, enrolled during active disease. CDR3 protein: CASSLVPRDETQYF. DNA for the CDR3: TGTGCCAGCAGCCTAGTCCCTCGGGATGAGACCCAGTACTTC.